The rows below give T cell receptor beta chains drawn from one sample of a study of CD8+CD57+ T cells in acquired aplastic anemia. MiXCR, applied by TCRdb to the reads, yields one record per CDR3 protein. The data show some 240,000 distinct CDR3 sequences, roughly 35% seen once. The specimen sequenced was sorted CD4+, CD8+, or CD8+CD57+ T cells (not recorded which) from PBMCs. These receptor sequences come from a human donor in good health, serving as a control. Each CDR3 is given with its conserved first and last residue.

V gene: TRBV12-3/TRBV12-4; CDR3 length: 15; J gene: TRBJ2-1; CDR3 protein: CASSLAGGLYNEQFF
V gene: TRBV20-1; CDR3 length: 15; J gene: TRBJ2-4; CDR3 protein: CSAPDRGASKNIQYF
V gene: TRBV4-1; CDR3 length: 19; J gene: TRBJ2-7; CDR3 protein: CASSQDYPGWGDYTYEQYF
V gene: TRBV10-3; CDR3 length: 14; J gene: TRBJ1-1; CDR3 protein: CAISEGGCGTEAFF
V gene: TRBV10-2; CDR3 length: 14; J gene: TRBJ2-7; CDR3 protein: CASGNSGGAYEQYF
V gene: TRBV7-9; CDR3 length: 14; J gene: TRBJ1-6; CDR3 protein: CASSRDRDPLPLHF
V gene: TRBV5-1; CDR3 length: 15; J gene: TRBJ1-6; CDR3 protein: CASSLDPGQGGPLHF
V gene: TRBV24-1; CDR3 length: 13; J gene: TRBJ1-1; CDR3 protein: CATSGTGGTEAFF
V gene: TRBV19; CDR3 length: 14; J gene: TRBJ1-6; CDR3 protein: CASSIPGNQGPLHF
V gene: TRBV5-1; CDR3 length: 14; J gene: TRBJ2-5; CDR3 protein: CASSLEAYQETQYF
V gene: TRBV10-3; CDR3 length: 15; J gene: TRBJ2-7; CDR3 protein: CATSEVQGKPYEQYF
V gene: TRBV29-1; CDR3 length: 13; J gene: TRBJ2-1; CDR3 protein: CSVDRTGQNEQFF
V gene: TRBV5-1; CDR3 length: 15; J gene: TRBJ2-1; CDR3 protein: CASSFVGSSYNEQFF
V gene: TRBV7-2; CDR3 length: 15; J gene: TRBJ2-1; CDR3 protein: CASSKAGSTYNEQFF
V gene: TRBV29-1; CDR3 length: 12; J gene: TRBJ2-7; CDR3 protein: CSVRTGGYEQYF
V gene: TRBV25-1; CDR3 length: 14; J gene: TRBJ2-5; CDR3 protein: CASRDGGPQETQYF
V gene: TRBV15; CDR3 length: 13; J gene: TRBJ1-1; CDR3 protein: CATSRGRNTEAFF
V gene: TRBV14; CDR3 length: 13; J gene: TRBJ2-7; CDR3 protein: CASSYDRGSEQYF
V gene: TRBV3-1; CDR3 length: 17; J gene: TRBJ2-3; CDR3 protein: CASSQDWTGRNTDTQYF
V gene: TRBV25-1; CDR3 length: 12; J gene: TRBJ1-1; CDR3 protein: CASRQGSTEAFF
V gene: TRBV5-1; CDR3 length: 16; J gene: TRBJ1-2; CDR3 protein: CASSSGAGDLLYGYTF
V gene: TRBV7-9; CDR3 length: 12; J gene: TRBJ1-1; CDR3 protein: CASSLSITEAFF
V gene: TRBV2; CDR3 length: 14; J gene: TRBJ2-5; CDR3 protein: CASSRLARQETQYF
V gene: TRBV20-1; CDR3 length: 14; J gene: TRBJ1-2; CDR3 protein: CSAIDRLLVGGYTF
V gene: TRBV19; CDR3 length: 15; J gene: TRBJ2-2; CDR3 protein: CASSIRTANTGELFF
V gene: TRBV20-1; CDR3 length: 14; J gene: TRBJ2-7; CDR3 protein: CSARPPGGTYEQYF
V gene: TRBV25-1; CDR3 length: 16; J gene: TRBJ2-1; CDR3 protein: CASSTRQGGVYNEQFF
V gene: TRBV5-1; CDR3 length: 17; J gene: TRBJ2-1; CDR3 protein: CASSLGLAPDSHNEQFF
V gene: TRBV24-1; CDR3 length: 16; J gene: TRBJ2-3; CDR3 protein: CATSEVDLGRTDTQYF
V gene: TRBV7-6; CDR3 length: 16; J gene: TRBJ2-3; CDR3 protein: CASSRPTGTDTDTQYF
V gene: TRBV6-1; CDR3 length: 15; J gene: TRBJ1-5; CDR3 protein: CASSSLNSGNQPQHF
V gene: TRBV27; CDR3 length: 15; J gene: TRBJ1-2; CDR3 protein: CASRGGTAASYGYTF
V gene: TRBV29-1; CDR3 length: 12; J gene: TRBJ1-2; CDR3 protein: CSASTRVQGYTF
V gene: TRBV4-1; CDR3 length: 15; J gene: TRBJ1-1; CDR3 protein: CASSPFGHSNTEAFF
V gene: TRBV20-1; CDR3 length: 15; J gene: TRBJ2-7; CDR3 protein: CSSRDTSVPMDKQYF
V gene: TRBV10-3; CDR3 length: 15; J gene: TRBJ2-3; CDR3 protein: CAISLAGGNTDTQYF
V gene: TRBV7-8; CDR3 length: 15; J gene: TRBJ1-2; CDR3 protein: CASSLSGTGVNGYTF
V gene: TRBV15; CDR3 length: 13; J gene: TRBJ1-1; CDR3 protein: CATSRDLNTEAFF
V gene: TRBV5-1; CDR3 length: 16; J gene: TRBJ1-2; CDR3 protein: CASSLGPGSLNYGYTF